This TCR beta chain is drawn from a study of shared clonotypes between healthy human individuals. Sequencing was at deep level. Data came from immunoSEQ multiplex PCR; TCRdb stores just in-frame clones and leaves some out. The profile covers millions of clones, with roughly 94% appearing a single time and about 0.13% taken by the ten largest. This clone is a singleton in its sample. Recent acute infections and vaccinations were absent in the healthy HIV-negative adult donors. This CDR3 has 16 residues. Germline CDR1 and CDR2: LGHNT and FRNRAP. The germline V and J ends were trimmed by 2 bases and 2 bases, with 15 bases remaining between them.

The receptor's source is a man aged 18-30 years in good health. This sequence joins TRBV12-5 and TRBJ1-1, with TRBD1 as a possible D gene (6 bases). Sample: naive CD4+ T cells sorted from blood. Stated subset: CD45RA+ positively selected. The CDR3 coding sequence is TGTGCTAGTGGTTTGACTAGGACAGCCCTTAACACTGAAGCTTTCTTT. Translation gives CASGLTRTALNTEAFF.